These 10 T cell receptor beta chains came from one sample sequenced in a study of T cells after somatic rescue of genetic block. Assay: immunoSEQ multiplex PCR; the TCRdb copy retains only in-frame clones and omits some. The sample holds approximately 14,000 clones, approximately 71% seen once. Sequenced sample: peripheral blood mononuclear cells (PBMCs). The source is a man younger than 30.

This chain connects TRBV6-5 to TRBJ2-1; either TRBD1 or TRBD2 may supply D (6 bases each). The germline V and J ends were trimmed by 1 base and 10 bases, with 11 bases remaining between them. Looked up from germline, CDR1 is MNHEY and CDR2 is SVGAGI. The CDR3 has 13 residues. CDR3 protein: CASSYWGAGEQFF. DNA for the CDR3: TGTGCCAGCAGTTACTGGGGGGCGGGGGAGCAGTTCTTC.

J is TRBJ2-1 and V is TRBV30; no definite D call. The V gene's germline CDR1 is GTSNPN and CDR2 SVGIG (reference sequence). The CDR3 spans 14 residues. Trimming cost V 4 bases and J 8 bases, with 18 bases left between them. The DNA for the CDR3 is TGTGCCTGGAAAAATCCAGTAAAAGGCCATGAGCAGTTCTTC. Translated, it gives CAWKNPVKGHEQFF.

This chain links TRBV12-5 with TRBJ2-2, with D possibly being TRBD1 (5 bases). The CDR3 runs 15 residues. The germline V gene has CDR1 LGHNT and CDR2 FRNRAP. Trimming pared 5 bases from V and 2 bases from J, leaving 12 bases between. CDR3 sequence: CASGTGNLNTGELFF. The CDR3 nucleotides are TGTGCTAGTGGTACAGGAAACTTAAACACCGGGGAGCTGTTTTTT. The whole variable domain, remainder taken from reference TRBV12-5 and TRBJ2-2, is DARVTQTPRHKVTEMGQEVTMRCQPILGHNTVFWYRQTMMQGLELLAYFRNRAPLDDSGMPKDRFSAEMPDATLATLKIQPSEPRDSAVYFCASGTGNLNTGELFFGEGSRLTVL.

The chain is built from TRBV5-6 and TRBJ2-7, with D perhaps matching TRBD1 (6 bases). Germline CDR1 SGHDT, CDR2 YYEEEE. V gave up 5 bases and J gave up 3 bases, with 12 bases separating them. There are 13 residues in the CDR3. The CDR3 coding sequence is TGTGCCAGCAGGCTAGGACAGAGCTACGAGCAGTACTTC. Translating it yields CASRLGQSYEQYF.

The table lists this clone with a count of one. This chain joins TRBV29-1 and TRBJ1-2, with 8 bases identical to TRBD1. Germline V gene sequence: CDR1 SQVTM, CDR2 ANQGSEA. V lost 4 bases, J lost 11 bases, and 9 bases stayed unmatched. The CDR3 extends over 12 amino acids. This CDR3 reads CSVGGSDREYTF. CDR3 sequence (DNA): TGCAGCGTTGGGGGGTCGGACAGGGAGTACACCTTC.

DNA for the CDR3: TGTGCCAGCTCACCACCGGGCCTAGCGGGGGGGTCCTCATCCTACAATGAGCAGTTCTTC. Protein sequence: CASSPPGLAGGSSSYNEQFF. The rearrangement links TRBV18 to TRBJ2-1; 12 positions agree with TRBD2. Germline-derived CDR1 and CDR2 are KGHSH and LQKENI. The J segment lost 1 base and the V segment lost 0 bases, leaving 10 bases of the junction unmatched. CDR3 length: 20 residues.

This rearrangement joins TRBV6-6 to TRBJ1-5, with TRBD1 matching over 7 bases. The trim removed 6 bases at V and 2 bases at J, leaving 10 bases unmatched. CDR1 is MNHNY, CDR2 SVGAGI, per germline (reference sequence). This CDR3 region has 16 residues. The CDR3 is CASSYRPGGGNQPQHF. In DNA, the CDR3 is TGTGCCAGCAGCTACCGACCAGGGGGAGGCAATCAGCCCCAGCATTTT.

This sequence joins TRBV5-1 and TRBJ1-1; 7 bases are a match to TRBD1. This CDR3 contains 17 residues. The germline V gene encodes CDR1 SGHRS and CDR2 YFSETQ. Losses at the gene ends were 1 base for V and 0 bases for J; bases not matched to a gene: 9. The CDR3 spells CASSLWPGTELNTEAFF. CDR3 nucleotides: TGCGCCAGCAGCTTGTGGCCCGGGACAGAATTGAACACTGAAGCTTTCTTT.

The J gene is TRBJ2-5, the V gene TRBV5-1, with 15 nucleotides matching TRBD2. CDR1 and CDR2 (germline): SGHRS, YFSETQ. The CDR3 totals 16 residues. Trimming cost V 4 bases and J 2 bases; bases outside gene matches: 3. The DNA for the CDR3 is TGCGCCAGCAGCCAAGGACTAGCGGGGGGGCAAGAGACCCAGTACTTC. Translated: CASSQGLAGGQETQYF. The full variable domain, rest sourced from reference TRBV5-1 and TRBJ2-5, is KAGVTQTPRYLIKTRGQQVTLSCSPISGHRSVSWYQQTPGQGLQFLFEYFSETQRNKGNFPGRFSGRQFSNSRSEMNVSTLELGDSALYLCASSQGLAGGQETQYFGPGTRLLVL.

This clone rates as medium-sized. The rearrangement links TRBV9 to TRBJ2-2, with D perhaps given as TRBD1 or TRBD2 (6 bases each). Germline V gives CDR1 SGDLS, CDR2 YYNGEE. V was shortened by 2 bases and J by 5 bases, with 13 bases between the two germline ends. This CDR3 region has 15 residues. In nucleotides, the CDR3 is TGTGCCAGCAGCGTCGTACAGGGAGGTACCGGGGAGCTGTTTTTT. This encodes CASSVVQGGTGELFF.